In this sample, the clone carrying this T cell receptor (beta chain) turned up once. This entry belongs to a study of OX40 agonist ivuxolimab in advanced cancers. Produced via immunoSEQ multiplex PCR; TCRdb's table is partial and in-frame only. The sample shows approximately 75,000 clones, roughly 90% of them seen only once. Germline V lookup: CDR1 SNHLY, CDR2 FYNNEI. This CDR3 contains 15 residues. J lost 2 bases, V lost 9 bases, and 8 bases had no gene match. This material consisted of CD4+ or CD8+ T cells sorted from blood, taken in a trial of the OX40 agonist ivuxolimab. The chain combines TRBV2 with TRBJ2-3; 10 bases map to TRBD2. This sequence was found in an adult with an advanced solid tumor such as melanoma, head and neck, liver or kidney cancer. The CDR3 region is CASKELAGTTDTQYF. The CDR3 DNA sequence: TGTGCCAGTAAGGAACTAGCGGGGACCACAGATACGCAGTATTTT.